These 19 T cell receptor beta chains came from one sample sequenced in a study of shared clonotypes between healthy human individuals. The assay was immunoSEQ multiplex PCR, and TCRdb's table has in-frame clones only and misses some. The sample lists 500,000 to 650,000 clones; around 81% were seen once. Sample: PBMCs. The receptors shown here come from a woman aged 40 to 55 in good health. Some clones in this sample may be carry-over from other donors' samples.

The rearrangement uses TRBV7-2 and TRBJ2-5, with D maybe TRBD2 (6 bases). Near its end, the DNA agrees better with TRBJ2-7, so the J call may be wrong. Germline CDR1 SGHTA, CDR2 FQGNSA. The CDR3 is 17 amino acids. The CDR3 bases are TGTGCCAGCAGCTTGCCCCCCCAGTTTGCGGGAAGCTACGAGCAGTACTTC. It yields the protein CASSLPPQFAGSYEQYF.

The rearrangement links TRBV19 to TRBJ2-5; TRBD2 aligns across 10 bases. This CDR3 is 16 amino acids long. In germline, CDR1 is LNHDA, CDR2 SQIVND (reference sequence). V was clipped by 4 bases and J by 4 bases; unmatched bases: 9. The CDR3 sequence: CASSKPPAGGGETQYF. CDR3 coding DNA: TGTGCCAGTAGTAAACCCCCAGCGGGAGGGGGAGAGACCCAGTACTTC.

The rearrangement links TRBV5-1 to TRBJ2-5, with a possible D match to TRBD2 (5 bases). Germline V gene lookup returns CDR1 SGHRS and CDR2 YFSETQ. The CDR3 has 14 amino acids. V was trimmed by 4 bases and J by 0 bases, leaving 10 bases between them. CDR3 DNA: TGCGCCAGCAGCGGTGGAGCGGACCAAGAGACCCAGTACTTC. Translating it yields CASSGGADQETQYF.

The rearrangement links TRBV7-2 to TRBJ2-3, with 10 bases that match TRBD2. Germline assignment: CDR1 SGHTA and CDR2 FQGNSA. After removal of 2 bases from V and 6 bases from J, the junction contained 11 bases not matched to a gene. The CDR3 has 17 amino acids. The CDR3 DNA follows: TGTGCCAGCAGCTTACAAGGGGGGAGCGGGAGGGCGGATACGCAGTATTTT. Its translation: CASSLQGGSGRADTQYF. Based on the CDR3 plus reference TRBV7-2 and TRBJ2-3, the full variable domain is GAGVSQSPSNKVTEKGKDVELRCDPISGHTALYWYRQSLGQGLEFLIYFQGNSAPDKSGLPSDRFSAERTGGSVSTLTIQRTQQEDSAVYLCASSLQGGSGRADTQYFGPGTRLTVL.

This sequence joins TRBV2 and TRBJ2-1, with 10 nucleotides matching TRBD2. This CDR3 comprises 13 residues. V lost 6 bases, J lost 13 bases, and 9 bases stayed unmatched. In germline, CDR1 is SNHLY, CDR2 FYNNEI. The CDR3 region has the DNA TGTGCCAGCAGGATGTCTGGACTAGCGGAACAGTTCTTC. It is translated as CASRMSGLAEQFF.

V gene TRBV7-2 combines with J gene TRBJ2-3; D is uncertain. The CDR3 length is 16 residues. Looked up from germline, CDR1 is SGHTA and CDR2 is FQGNSA. With 0 bases removed from V and 2 bases from J, the gap between germline ends came to 12 bases. The CDR3 region has the DNA TGTGCCAGCAGCTTAGCCCCGGACGCTCTCACAGATACGCAGTATTTT. This codes for CASSLAPDALTDTQYF.

The chain carries TRBV7-9 and TRBJ2-1, with unresolved D. The V end lost 6 bases, the J end lost 2 bases, and 5 bases lay between the germline ends. Germline V gives CDR1 SEHNR, CDR2 FQNEAQ (reference sequence). The CDR3 has 12 residues. As DNA, the CDR3 is TGTGCCAGCAGATCCGCCTACAATGAGCAGTTCTTC. Its protein product is CASRSAYNEQFF.

This rearrangement joins TRBV10-3 to TRBJ2-1; 11 bases are a match to TRBD2. The trim removed 3 bases at V and 6 bases at J, leaving 7 bases unmatched. Germline CDR1 reads ENHRY; CDR2 reads SYGVKD. This CDR3 comprises 16 residues. CDR3 loop: CAISDSGTSGLNEQFF. The CDR3, as DNA: TGTGCCATCAGTGACTCAGGGACTAGCGGTCTCAATGAGCAGTTCTTC.

The genes are TRBV7-9 and TRBJ2-1; 10 bases line up with TRBD1. This CDR3 region has 13 residues. J gave up 10 bases and V 5 bases, and 5 bases lay outside the gene matches. Germline lookup yields CDR1 SEHNR and CDR2 FQNEAQ (reference sequence). The CDR3 sequence: CASSRQGAWEQFF. The CDR3, as DNA: TGTGCCAGCAGCCGACAGGGGGCATGGGAGCAGTTCTTC.

The rearrangement joins TRBV20-1 to TRBJ2-7; D is undetermined. This CDR3 has 10 residues. The V end was cut by 4 bases, the J end by 6 bases, with 7 bases between. CDR1 and CDR2 (germline): DFQATT, SNEGSKA (reference sequence). CDR3 sequence (DNA): TGCAGTGCTAAGGTGGGCGAGCAGTACTTC. It is translated as CSAKVGEQYF.

V gene TRBV28 combines with J gene TRBJ2-5; tentative D call: TRBD1 (6 bases). This CDR3 comprises 16 residues. Germline V gives CDR1 MDHEN, CDR2 SYDVKM. V dropped 5 bases and J dropped 11 bases, with 27 bases sitting between them. The CDR3 loop is CASSQSYRDNRLEQYF. DNA for the CDR3: TGTGCCAGCAGTCAATCCTACCGGGACAACAGATTAGAGCAGTACTTC.

The V and J genes are TRBV28 and TRBJ2-7, with TRBD1 matching 9 bases. The CDR3 sequence is 14 residues long. The V and J ends lost 9 bases and 4 bases, in that order; junction bases with no gene match: 10. In germline, CDR1 is MDHEN, CDR2 SYDVKM. The CDR3: CASTSGTGPYEQYF. The CDR3 coding sequence is TGTGCCAGTACCTCCGGGACAGGGCCGTACGAGCAGTACTTC.

V gene TRBV18 combines with J gene TRBJ2-6; D remains ambiguous. The CDR3 covers 14 residues. Germline V CDR1 and CDR2: KGHSH, LQKENI. V was cut by 6 bases and J by 0 bases, with 6 bases left in between. CDR3 DNA: TGTGCCAGCTCCCGAAACTCTGGGGCCAACGTCCTGACTTTC. Translation: CASSRNSGANVLTF.

The rearrangement uses TRBV29-1 and TRBJ2-1; D tentatively reads TRBD1 or TRBD2 (6 bases each). V lost 3 bases and J lost 12, with 12 bases in between. This CDR3 contains 11 residues. Germline V gives CDR1 SQVTM, CDR2 ANQGSEA. The CDR3 nucleotides are TGCAGCGTTGACAAGGGGGGCGGGCAGTTCTTC. It is translated as CSVDKGGGQFF.

The chain has TRBV4-1 and TRBJ2-7, with 9 bases fitting TRBD2. This CDR3 spans 15 amino acids. V shed 0 bases, J shed 4 bases, and the junction held 4 bases outside the gene matches. Germline CDR1 and CDR2: MGHRA and YSYEKL. The CDR3 DNA reads as TGCGCCAGCAGCCAAGATTTGGCGGGAGGGTACGAGCAGTACTTC. This sequence encodes CASSQDLAGGYEQYF.

This clone turned up a few times. This rearrangement joins TRBV7-8 to TRBJ2-7; TRBD1 matches at 7 bases. This CDR3 spans 15 amino acids. Trimming cost V 6 bases and J 6 bases; bases outside gene matches: 14. Germline CDR1 and CDR2: SGHVS and FQNEAQ. CDR3 region: CASRGPRDRAREQYF. The CDR3 nucleotides read TGTGCCAGCAGGGGACCGAGAGACAGGGCTCGCGAGCAGTACTTC.

The chain has TRBV2 and TRBJ2-7, with 7 bases that match TRBD2. Germline V gives CDR1 SNHLY, CDR2 FYNNEI. J was trimmed by 5 bases and V by 8 bases; bases with no gene match: 12. The CDR3 extends over 14 amino acids. CDR3 amino acids: CASGRTRRRHEQYF. CDR3 nucleotides: TGTGCCAGCGGCCGGACTAGAAGGCGCCACGAGCAGTACTTC.

This rearrangement joins TRBV6-5 to TRBJ2-7; no firm D call. CDR1 and CDR2 from the germline V gene are MNHEY and SVGAGI. CDR3 size: 15 residues. Between the trimmed V and J ends, which lost 0 bases and 3 bases, there was a span of 12 bases. This CDR3 is CASSYSMVRLYEQYF. The CDR3 DNA is TGTGCCAGCAGTTACTCGATGGTCCGCCTCTACGAGCAGTACTTC.

This rearrangement joins TRBV5-1 to TRBJ1-4, with D hard to call. The CDR3 length is 15 residues. Germline V gene data show CDR1 as SGHRS and CDR2 as YFSETQ. V was pared by 4 bases and J by 0 bases, with 10 bases between. CDR3 DNA sequence: TGCGCCAGCAGCCCTACACCTGCAACTAATGAAAAACTGTTTTTT. It codes for CASSPTPATNEKLFF.